The present TCR beta chain was sequenced within a study of CD8 T cells in ankylosing spondylitis. Molecular-barcoded quantitative 5'-RACE produced these TCR beta libraries. TCRdb re-called the 5' RACE reads through MiXCR, storing one row per CDR3 protein. Altogether 150,000 to 250,000 distinct CDR3 sequences are present, 9.5% to 15% being singletons, with the ten largest covering approximately 15%. Study-level points and caveats: Significant enrichment of disease-linked clones was reported in matched ankylosing spondylitis synovial fluid.

The CDR3 consists of 14 residues. The V end was cut by 4 bases, the J end by 6 bases, with 15 bases between. This clonotype was observed a few times. Its antigen is undetermined. Specimen: blood, either unsorted or a sorted T cell fraction (not recorded which). V and J are TRBV12-3 or TRBV12-4 and TRBJ2-5; D may correspond to TRBD1 or TRBD2 (5 bases each). The clonotype was recovered from a male donor with ankylosing spondylitis or in good health (not recorded which). The CDR3 DNA reads as TGTGCCAGCAGTTATGACGGGGCCGGGAAGACCCAGTACTTC. It specifies CASSYDGAGKTQYF.